Each of the 6 T cell receptor beta chains below was sequenced from the same sample in a study of T cell responses to AZD1222 COVID-19 vaccine. The table came from immunoSEQ multiplex PCR; TCRdb's copy has only in-frame clones and leaves some out. The data show over 95,000 clones, approximately 94% seen once. The specimen was peripheral blood, collected on day 0 of AZD1222 vaccination. The source of these receptors is an adult in good health.

The chain has TRBV6-2 or TRBV6-3 and TRBJ1-5; D is unclear. Trimming took 0 bases from V and 14 from J, leaving 14 bases between them. This CDR3 spans 13 amino acids. CDR1 is MNHEY and CDR2 is SVGEGT in the germline V gene. Here the CDR3 DNA reads TGTGCCAGCAGTTACTCTAGGGAGGGCCCCAAGCATTTT. This sequence encodes CASSYSREGPKHF.

The V and J genes are TRBV5-1 and TRBJ2-7; 12 bases match TRBD1. The germline gives CDR1 SGHRS, CDR2 YFSETQ. The CDR3 has 14 amino acids. The ends lost 0 bases at V and 5 bases at J; junction bases unmatched: 0. DNA for the CDR3: TGCGCCAGCAGCTTGGGGGACAGGGGGCACGAGCAGTACTTC. Translation: CASSLGDRGHEQYF.

This sequence joins TRBV7-9 and TRBJ1-1; D may be TRBD1 (6 bases). The CDR3 contains 16 residues. The germline CDR1 and CDR2 sequences are SEHNR and FQNEAQ (reference sequence). V was shortened by 2 bases and J by 3 bases, with 16 bases between the two germline ends. This chain's CDR3 is CASSLIPGGGHTEAFF. In nucleotides, the CDR3 is TGTGCCAGCAGCTTAATCCCCGGTGGGGGGCACACTGAAGCTTTCTTT.

This clone was observed a single time. The genes are TRBV7-2 and TRBJ2-3; D is possibly TRBD1 (6 bases). The ends were cut back, 5 bases at V and 2 bases at J, with 11 bases in the middle. Germline assignment: CDR1 SGHTA and CDR2 FQGNSA. The CDR3 consists of 14 residues. The CDR3 protein is CASSPGQFTDTQYF. The CDR3, as DNA: TGTGCCAGCAGCCCCGGACAGTTCACAGATACGCAGTATTTT.

The chain is built from TRBV30 and TRBJ2-5, with D tentatively TRBD1 or TRBD2 (5 bases each). V gave up 8 bases and J gave up 7 bases, with 20 bases separating them. CDR3 length: 13 amino acids. The germline V gene encodes CDR1 GTSNPN and CDR2 SVGIG (reference sequence). DNA of the CDR3: TGTGCCGGCGCCGCCGGGACCCCTGGGACCCAGTACTTC. The encoded protein is CAGAAGTPGTQYF.

This sequence joins TRBV14 and TRBJ2-3, with a possible D match to TRBD1 (5 bases). Germline values: CDR1 SGHDN, CDR2 FVKESK. Trimming stripped 5 bases from V and 5 bases from J, with 11 bases between. The CDR3 spans 13 residues. The CDR3 spells CASSRGWKDTQYF. CDR3 sequence (DNA): TGTGCCAGCAGCAGGGGTTGGAAAGATACGCAGTATTTT.